The T cell receptor beta chain described here comes from a study of T-cell reconstitution after alpha-beta-depleted transplantation in children. At least ten counts were recorded for this clonotype. As yet, its antigen is unknown. Findings of the study overall: Fresh T-cell production supplied most of the T-cell counts and diversity seen one year after transplant.

Molecular barcoding with unique molecular identifiers was used for the TCRbeta library. TCRdb passed the PCR reads through MiXCR, listing each CDR3 protein once. The profile shows about 240,000 distinct CDR3 sequences, 25% of them singletons. This material consisted of PBMCs, taken before TCRalphabeta/CD19-depleted stem cell transplant. This clonotype was obtained from a girl aged 2 to 10 with Fanconi anemia, due to receive a stem cell transplant.

Written as DNA, the CDR3 is TGTGCCAGCAGTATAGCGGGGGGGATGAATGAGCAGTTCTTC. Translating gives CASSIAGGMNEQFF. The rearrangement joins TRBV28 to TRBJ2-1; 11 bases are a match to TRBD2. The germline gives CDR1 MDHEN, CDR2 SYDVKM. The V segment lost 5 bases and the J segment 7 bases; nucleotides outside the gene matches: 4. The CDR3 consists of 14 residues.